A selection of T cell receptor beta chains follows, all from one sample in a study of cytomegalovirus exposure and HLA in healthy donors. Here immunoSEQ multiplex PCR was the method, and the copy in TCRdb shows in-frame clones only, minus some. The sample holds tens of thousands of clones, more than 50% seen once. Sequenced: PBMCs. Receptor source: a woman aged 40 to 50 in good health and CMV-seropositive. Both conserved end residues are part of each CDR3. A D gene is named only where the DNA matches it firmly. Some rows have no size entry. The others give once, few or many, or a class for an expanded clone.

j_gene,d_gene,abundance,v_gene,CDR3aa,CDR3nt
TRBJ1-5,TRBD1,.,TRBV6-1,CASSGDRGVSQPQHF,TGTGCCAGCAGTGGTGACAGGGGTGTAAGTCAGCCCCAGCATTTT
TRBJ1-1,.,few,TRBV4-2,CASSPRLGGNTEAFF,TGTGCCAGCAGCCCCAGGTTAGGGGGGAACACTGAAGCTTTCTTT
TRBJ1-1,TRBD1,.,TRBV5-4,CASSIGQGLYTEAFF,TGTGCCAGCAGCATAGGACAGGGGTTGTACACTGAAGCTTTCTTT
TRBJ2-1,TRBD2,few,TRBV19,CASGPGGRIYNEQFF,TGTGCCAGTGGGCCCGGCGGGAGGATCTACAATGAGCAGTTCTTC
TRBJ1-5,.,once,TRBV10-3,CAISEGQGGNQPRHF,TGTGCCATCAGTGAAGGGCAGGGAGGCAATCAGCCCCGGCATTTT
TRBJ2-1,.,.,TRBV7-9,CASSLLGSSYNEQFF,TGTGCCAGCAGCCTTCTAGGGAGCTCCTACAATGAGCAGTTCTTC
TRBJ2-3,TRBD2,.,TRBV6-5,CAASPGLVTDTQYF,TGTGCCGCAAGCCCGGGACTAGTTACAGATACGCAGTATTTT
TRBJ2-7,.,.,TRBV28,CASSLRRGQYF,TGTGCCAGCAGTTTGCGTAGAGGGCAGTACTTC
TRBJ2-1,TRBD1,.,TRBV7-8,CASSLGRTGVGEQFF,TGTGCCAGCAGCTTAGGACGGACAGGGGTGGGTGAGCAGTTCTTC
TRBJ1-2,TRBD1,.,TRBV28,CAGQGEAGYTF,TGTGCCGGGCAGGGGGAGGCTGGCTACACCTTC
TRBJ1-3,.,.,TRBV10-3,CAISVDISGNTIYF,TGTGCCATCAGTGTTGACATCTCTGGAAACACCATATATTTT
TRBJ1-2,.,.,TRBV9,CASSVGGSANYGYTF,TGTGCCAGCAGCGTAGGGGGCAGCGCGAACTATGGCTACACCTTC
TRBJ2-1,TRBD2,.,TRBV10-3,CAISGTSGTNDEQFF,TGTGCCATCAGTGGAACTAGCGGAACGAATGATGAGCAGTTCTTC
TRBJ2-6,TRBD1,.,TRBV5-1,CASSPGQGQIGANVLTF,TGCGCCAGCAGCCCGGGACAGGGACAGATTGGGGCCAACGTCCTGACTTTC
TRBJ1-2,.,.,TRBV23-1,CASSGGVGALLRYGYTF,TGCGCCAGCAGTGGGGGCGTGGGGGCCCTTCTAAGGTATGGCTACACCTTC
TRBJ2-1,TRBD2,.,TRBV4-1,CASSQDRTSWGEQFF,TGCGCCAGCAGCCAAGACCGGACTAGCTGGGGTGAGCAGTTCTTC
TRBJ2-5,TRBD1,.,TRBV18,CASSPKEGARETQYF,TGTGCCAGCTCACCAAAAGAGGGGGCGCGGGAGACCCAGTACTTC
TRBJ1-1,.,.,TRBV5-1,CASSLDPRGLEAFF,TGCGCCAGCAGCTTGGACCCTCGAGGATTGGAAGCTTTCTTT
TRBJ2-3,.,.,TRBV27,CASRDAALGGSDTQYF,TGTGCCAGCAGGGACGCGGCCCTGGGAGGCTCAGATACGCAGTATTTT
TRBJ2-7,.,few,TRBV4-3,CASSQENEAGSSYEQYF,TGCGCCAGCAGCCAAGAAAATGAGGCGGGGAGCTCCTACGAGCAGTACTTC
TRBJ1-1,.,.,TRBV7-9,CASSRDNLEAFF,TGTGCCAGCAGCCGGGACAACCTTGAAGCTTTCTTT
TRBJ2-4,TRBD2,.,TRBV30,CAFTNWGLGGDRGYF,TGTGCCTTTACAAACTGGGGTCTGGGGGGGGATCGGGGGTACTTC
TRBJ1-2,.,.,TRBV5-5,CASSSGLLDYGYTF,TGTGCCAGCAGCTCGGGACTGCTGGACTATGGCTACACCTTC
TRBJ2-1,TRBD1,few,TRBV6-1,CASSEFQGDPYNEQFF,TGTGCCAGCAGTGAATTTCAGGGGGACCCCTACAATGAGCAGTTCTTC
TRBJ2-5,.,.,TRBV27,CASSPYRETQYF,TGTGCCAGCAGCCCTTACCGGGAGACCCAGTACTTC
TRBJ1-5,.,few,TRBV9,CASSVQLSNQPQHF,TGTGCCAGCAGCGTTCAGTTAAGCAATCAGCCCCAGCATTTT
TRBJ1-1,.,.,TRBV2,CASSPTRENTEAFF,TGTGCCAGCAGCCCGACCAGGGAGAACACTGAAGCTTTCTTT
TRBJ2-1,.,.,TRBV11-3,CASSLKDNYNEQFF,TGTGCCAGCAGCCTGAAGGACAACTACAATGAGCAGTTCTTC
TRBJ2-7,.,few,TRBV28,CASSETYEQYF,TGTGCCAGCAGTGAGACCTACGAGCAGTACTTC
TRBJ2-3,TRBD1,.,TRBV28,CASSSPGQGNADTQYF,TGTGCCAGCAGTTCACCGGGACAGGGGAACGCAGATACGCAGTATTTT
TRBJ2-7,.,few,TRBV7-2,CASSQDLHGEYF,TGTGCCAGCAGTCAAGACCTTCACGGAGAGTACTTC
TRBJ1-1,.,.,TRBV2,CASSDDMNTEAFF,TGTGCCAGCAGTGATGACATGAACACTGAAGCTTTCTTT
TRBJ1-4,.,few,TRBV5-6,CASSLAGSQGEKLFF,TGTGCCAGCAGCTTGGCAGGGTCCCAGGGTGAAAAACTGTTTTTT
TRBJ2-7,.,.,TRBV6-5,CASSYDGETYEQYF,TGTGCCAGCAGTTACGACGGGGAGACCTACGAGCAGTACTTC
TRBJ1-1,.,.,TRBV7-8,CASSLHRVVGTEAFF,TGTGCCAGCAGCTTACACAGGGTGGTGGGCACTGAAGCTTTCTTT
TRBJ2-7,TRBD1,many,TRBV5-1,CASSSWDRLGEQYF,TGCGCCAGCAGCTCCTGGGACAGGTTGGGAGAGCAGTACTTC
TRBJ2-2,.,few,TRBV4-1,CASSARLFLGTGELFF,TGCGCCAGCAGCGCCAGACTATTTTTGGGGACCGGGGAGCTGTTTTTT
TRBJ2-3,TRBD2,.,TRBV30,CAWSGGGYVRIDTQYF,TGTGCCTGGAGTGGGGGGGGATATGTAAGAATAGATACGCAGTATTTT
TRBJ1-5,TRBD1,.,TRBV7-2,CASSLAGQLYQPQHF,TGTGCCAGCAGCTTAGCGGGACAGCTCTATCAGCCCCAGCATTTT
TRBJ2-7,.,.,TRBV27,CASSLVWYEQYF,TGTGCCAGCAGTTTAGTGTGGTACGAGCAGTACTTC
TRBJ2-3,TRBD2,.,TRBV5-4,CASSLLAGGTDTQYF,TGTGCCAGCAGCTTATTAGCGGGAGGCACAGATACGCAGTATTTT
TRBJ2-7,TRBD1,.,TRBV7-8,CASSLRASGGEQYF,TGTGCCAGCAGCCTTAGGGCGTCAGGGGGCGAGCAGTACTTC
TRBJ2-2,TRBD2,.,TRBV4-3,CASSHREGTGELFF,TGCGCCAGCAGCCACCGGGAGGGCACCGGGGAGCTGTTTTTT
TRBJ2-1,TRBD1,.,TRBV27,CASSYGQGYNEQFF,TGTGCCAGCAGTTATGGACAGGGGTACAATGAGCAGTTCTTC
TRBJ2-2,TRBD2,.,TRBV6-1,CASSEWEGTGELFF,TGTGCCAGCAGTGAATGGGAGGGCACCGGGGAGCTGTTTTTT
TRBJ2-3,TRBD2,.,TRBV4-2,CASSQDPSSRGTTDTQYF,TGTGCCAGCAGCCAAGACCCGTCTTCGCGGGGGACCACAGATACGCAGTATTTT
TRBJ1-1,TRBD1,.,TRBV19,CASGKRQGETEAFF,TGTGCCAGTGGTAAGAGGCAGGGGGAAACTGAAGCTTTCTTT
TRBJ2-5,TRBD2,.,TRBV5-8,CASTRGLAVIQETQYF,TGTGCCAGCACAAGGGGACTAGCGGTTATCCAAGAGACCCAGTACTTC
TRBJ1-1,.,.,TRBV2,CASKRTGLGEAEAFF,TGTGCCAGCAAGAGAACAGGGCTCGGCGAGGCTGAAGCTTTCTTT